The 16 T cell receptor beta chains below come from one sample, sequenced in a study of T cells after yellow fever vaccination. TCRdb called the 5' RACE reads again in MiXCR, with one record for every CDR3 protein. The data show some 260,000 distinct CDR3 sequences, roughly 5.6% seen once. The specimen comprised CD4+ T cells sorted from PBMCs, sampled on the day of the yellow fever booster vaccination. The receptors come from a man aged 18 to 35 who received the YFV17D yellow fever vaccine.

In this sample, this clonotype turned up a few times. The rearrangement links TRBV9 to TRBJ1-1; 7 bases map to TRBD1. The J segment lost 10 bases and the V segment lost 4 bases, leaving 13 bases of the junction unmatched. The CDR3 spans 14 residues. Looked up from germline, CDR1 is SGDLS and CDR2 is YYNGEE. CDR3 DNA sequence: TGTGCCAGCAGCCAGGGGGGCGCGAGGGGACTAGCTTTCTTT. The encoded protein is CASSQGGARGLAFF.

This clonotype was seen at least ten times. The rearrangement uses TRBV4-1 and TRBJ2-6; D is undetermined. The CDR3 contains 18 residues. The germline V and J ends were trimmed by 1 base and 2 bases, with 15 bases remaining between them. In germline, CDR1 is MGHRA, CDR2 YSYEKL. CDR3 in DNA: TGCGCCAGCAGCCAAGGATCGAGTGGACGGCCTGGGGCCAACGTCCTGACTTTC. Amino acids: CASSQGSSGRPGANVLTF.

This clonotype was observed once. At one of its ends the junction is not consistent with the germline gene, which may arise from a read error. The chain uses TRBV5-1 and TRBJ1-1; D gene unclear. The CDR3 totals 14 residues. Germline CDR1 SGHRS, CDR2 YFSETQ. CDR3 region: CASSQWTVNSEAFF. CDR3 sequence (DNA): TGCGCCAGCAGCCAGTGGACTGTGAACTCTGAAGCTTTCTTT.

This clonotype was seen only a few times. The gene calls are TRBV2 and TRBJ1-6; no clear D. The CDR3 has 15 residues. Germline values: CDR1 SNHLY, CDR2 FYNNEI. V was clipped by 6 bases and J by 8 bases, with 17 bases between them. The CDR3 protein is CASSARNGADSPLHF. DNA for the CDR3: TGTGCCAGCAGCGCCAGGAACGGAGCTGATTCACCCCTCCACTTT. Full variable domain (missing parts from reference TRBV2 and TRBJ1-6): EPEVTQTPSHQVTQMGQEVILRCVPISNHLYFYWYRQILGQKVEFLVSFYNNEISEKSEIFDDQFSVERPDGSNFTLKIRSTKLEDSAMYFCASSARNGADSPLHFGNGTRLTVT.

In its sample, this clonotype was seen many times. V is TRBV6-6 and J is TRBJ2-3; D uncertain. Trimming pared 6 bases from V and 4 bases from J, leaving 17 bases between. Per the germline V gene, CDR1 is MNHNY and CDR2 is SVGAGI (reference sequence). The CDR3 runs 15 residues. This chain's CDR3 is CASSQVGLGSDTQYF. CDR3 DNA sequence: TGTGCCAGCAGCCAAGTCGGGCTGGGCTCAGATACGCAGTATTTT.

The CDR3 bases are TGCAGTGCTAGAGTCGGCTCGCGCAATCAGCCCCAGCATTTT. Its protein product is CSARVGSRNQPQHF. The rearrangement joins TRBV20-1 to TRBJ1-5; no clear D. Germline V gene sequence: CDR1 DFQATT, CDR2 SNEGSKA (reference sequence). The length of the CDR3 is 14 residues. Trimming removed 1 base at V and 2 bases at J, with 9 bases between.

The chain couples TRBV2 to TRBJ2-5, with TRBD2 matching over 8 bases. This CDR3 is 15 amino acids long. The germline V gene has CDR1 SNHLY and CDR2 FYNNEI. Germline trimming cut 5 bases from V and 2 bases from J; bases unmatched to any gene: 7. For the CDR3, the DNA is TGTGCCAGCAGTCAACAGCGGGGGCCACAAGAGACCCAGTACTTC. It translates to CASSQQRGPQETQYF.

This clonotype has a handful of counts. The chain carries TRBV6-2 or TRBV6-3 and TRBJ2-3; tentatively, D is TRBD2 (6 bases). The CDR3 spans 15 residues. Germline V CDR1 and CDR2: MNHEY, SVGEGT. V was clipped by 6 bases and J by 1 base, with 14 bases between them. The CDR3 DNA reads TGTGCCAGCAGGGCAGCGGGTACCGGCACAGATACGCAGTATTTT. It is translated as CASRAAGTGTDTQYF.

The J gene is TRBJ2-5, the V gene TRBV4-3; a weak D match, TRBD2 (6 bases). The V and J ends lost 0 bases and 1 base respectively, with 12 bases between them. Germline values: CDR1 LGHNA, CDR2 YSLEER. CDR3 length: 16 residues. CDR3 region: CASSQELATSQETQYF. The CDR3 bases are TGCGCCAGCAGCCAAGAACTCGCGACTAGCCAAGAGACCCAGTACTTC.

This clonotype was detected only a few times. This rearrangement joins TRBV19 to TRBJ2-5, with 11 nucleotides matching TRBD2. Looked up from germline, CDR1 is LNHDA and CDR2 is SQIVND (reference sequence). The V gene end was trimmed by 5 bases and the J gene end by 5 bases; junction bases not matched to a gene: 7. This CDR3 region has 15 residues. CDR3 residues: CASSVLAGAGETQYF. For the CDR3, the DNA is TGTGCCAGTAGTGTACTAGCGGGGGCGGGGGAGACCCAGTACTTC.

This clonotype was counted a few times. The rearrangement joins TRBV7-2 to TRBJ1-1; possible D gene TRBD1, 5 bases. V was trimmed by 1 base and J by 5 bases, leaving 14 bases between them. This CDR3 is built from 15 residues. From germline, CDR1 is SGHTA and CDR2 FQGNSA. The CDR3 loop is CASSLGARVTTEAFF. CDR3 sequence (DNA): TGTGCCAGCAGCTTAGGGGCCAGGGTTACGACTGAAGCTTTCTTT.

This chain uses TRBV6-2 or TRBV6-3 with TRBJ2-4; TRBD1 agrees at 8 bases. The CDR3 covers 15 residues. The V and J ends lost 6 bases and 1 base, in that order; junction bases with no gene match: 5. In germline, CDR1 is MNHEY, CDR2 SVGEGT. The CDR3 sequence: CASRDREEAKNIQYF. As DNA, the CDR3 is TGTGCCAGCAGGGACAGGGAGGAGGCCAAAAACATTCAGTACTTC.

This chain connects TRBV18 to TRBJ2-2; possibly TRBD1 for D (6 bases). Germline values: CDR1 KGHSH, CDR2 LQKENI. The V and J ends lost 4 bases and 1 base respectively, with 10 bases between them. This CDR3 has 15 amino acids. The CDR3 sequence: CASSRTTGNTGELFF. CDR3 sequence (DNA): TGTGCCAGCTCACGGACGACAGGGAACACCGGGGAGCTGTTTTTT.

This clonotype was seen only a few times. The chain carries TRBV5-5 and TRBJ2-5, with D possibly TRBD1 on 6 matching bases. This CDR3 region has 12 residues. V lost 4 bases to trimming and J lost 6 bases, with 10 bases between them. Germline V gene sequence: CDR1 SGHKS, CDR2 YYEKEE (reference sequence). CDR3 in amino acids: CASSNDRKTQYF. CDR3 DNA: TGTGCCAGCAGCAATGACAGGAAGACCCAGTACTTC.

This clonotype showed up just a few times. The chain uses TRBV6-2 or TRBV6-3 and TRBJ2-4; D tentatively reads TRBD1 or TRBD2 (5 bases each). The CDR3 is 12 residues long. The V gene lost 7 bases and the J gene lost 6 bases, with 10 bases spanning the gap. The germline CDR1 and CDR2 sequences are MNHEY and SVGEGT. The CDR3, as DNA: TGTGCCAGCACTGGGGGATCAAACATTCAGTACTTC. It codes for CASTGGSNIQYF.

This clonotype has a handful of counts. J is TRBJ2-7 and V is TRBV12-3 or TRBV12-4, with a possible D match to TRBD1 (5 bases). CDR3 length: 12 residues. V was cut by 6 bases and J by 5 bases, with 11 bases left in between. CDR3 residues: CASRRTQDEQYF. The CDR3 region has the DNA TGTGCCAGCAGGCGGACACAAGACGAGCAGTACTTC.